Below, 10 T cell receptor beta chains from the same sample are listed, as sequenced in a study of T cells after yellow fever vaccination. TCRdb fed the 5' RACE reads into MiXCR, producing one record per CDR3 protein. The table shows 500,000 to 700,000 distinct CDR3 sequences, with under 25% occurring only once. Sequences were derived from PBMCs, sampled 15 days after the yellow fever booster vaccination. These receptor sequences come from a man aged 25-40 years who received the YFV17D yellow fever vaccine.

This sequence joins TRBV28 and TRBJ2-3, with TRBD2 identical over 10 bases. The CDR3 length is 16 residues. CDR1 and CDR2 (germline): MDHEN, SYDVKM. The CDR3 is CASYEASGSVVDTQYF. The CDR3 nucleotides are TGTGCGTCCTATGAGGCTAGCGGGAGTGTGGTAGATACGCAGTATTTT.

The chain uses TRBV4-3 and TRBJ2-1; possibly TRBD1 or TRBD2 for D (5 bases each). Per germline, CDR1 LGHNA and CDR2 YSLEER. Trimming pared 1 base from V and 6 bases from J, leaving 13 bases between. This CDR3 has 15 residues. The CDR3 reads CASSQGWDGSNEQFF. CDR3 DNA sequence: TGCGCCAGCAGCCAAGGTTGGGACGGAAGCAATGAGCAGTTCTTC.

This clonotype was seen a few times. CDR3 coding DNA: TGTGCCATCAAGGCGACAGATAAAGAGACCCAGTACTTC. It translates to CAIKATDKETQYF. The V call is TRBV10-3, the J call TRBJ2-5, with D possibly matching TRBD1 (5 bases). CDR3 length equals 13 residues. From germline, CDR1 is ENHRY and CDR2 SYGVKD. V was trimmed by 7 bases and J by 3 bases, leaving 12 bases between them.

This clonotype was observed a few times. The V gene is TRBV7-8, the J gene TRBJ2-7, with 11 positions matching TRBD2. Germline CDR1 reads SGHVS; CDR2 reads FQNEAQ. The CDR3 totals 14 residues. The V segment lost 7 bases and the J segment 3 bases; nucleotides outside the gene matches: 5. CDR3 sequence: CASNAGTSGYEQYF. CDR3 coding DNA: TGTGCCAGCAACGCCGGGACTAGCGGCTACGAGCAGTACTTC.

This clonotype has more than one count but fewer than ten. The CDR3 is CASRRQKLNTGELFF. CDR3 coding DNA: TGCGCCAGCAGGCGACAGAAACTTAACACCGGGGAGCTGTTTTTT. The gene calls are TRBV23-1 and TRBJ2-2; D may be TRBD1 (5 bases). TRBV23-1 has ORF status, its function being uncertain. CDR3 length equals 15 residues. The ends were cut back, 6 bases at V and 2 bases at J, with 13 bases in the middle.

The chain recombines TRBV5-6 with TRBJ2-7; D unresolved. The germline V gene has CDR1 SGHDT and CDR2 YYEEEE. Trimming shortened V by 4 bases and J by 2 bases, and 16 bases separated the two germline ends. This CDR3 contains 15 residues. As DNA, the CDR3 is TGTGCCAGCAGCACCTTGGGCGGTAGTACCTACGAGCAGTACTTC. Translation: CASSTLGGSTYEQYF.

V usage is TRBV20-1 and J usage is TRBJ2-1; TRBD2 matches 8 bases. The germline V gene encodes CDR1 DFQATT and CDR2 SNEGSKA (reference sequence). V trimming: 3 bases; J trimming: 9 bases; junction bases outside the gene matches: 10. CDR3 length: 14 residues. The CDR3 region is CSASPAGEFTEQFF. The CDR3 DNA is TGCAGTGCTAGTCCAGCGGGAGAATTCACTGAGCAGTTCTTC.

This clonotype was detected only a few times. The CDR3 protein is CASSGTGGIGTQYF. In DNA form, the CDR3 reads TGTGCCAGCAGTGGGACAGGGGGGATAGGGACCCAGTACTTC. V gene TRBV25-1 combines with J gene TRBJ2-5, with TRBD1 identical over 10 bases. Trimming took 4 bases from V and 7 from J; bases not matched to a gene: 6. CDR1 is MGHDK and CDR2 is SYGVNS in the germline V gene. This CDR3 comprises 14 residues. The whole variable domain, remainder taken from reference TRBV25-1 and TRBJ2-5, is EADIYQTPRYLVIGTGKKITLECSQTMGHDKMYWYQQDPGMELHLIHYSYGVNSTEKGDLSSESTVSRIRTEHFPLTLESARPSHTSQYLCASSGTGGIGTQYFGPGTRLLVL.

In this sample, this clonotype turned up a few times. The rearrangement uses TRBV29-1 and TRBJ2-3; 7 bases match TRBD2. V trimming: 3 bases; J trimming: 5 bases; junction bases outside the gene matches: 5. Germline loops: CDR1 SQVTM, CDR2 ANQGSEA. This CDR3 has 13 residues. The CDR3, as DNA: TGCAGCGTTGAGCCGGGAGGAAAAGATACGCAGTATTTT. This sequence encodes CSVEPGGKDTQYF.

This chain links TRBV5-1 with TRBJ2-1; D is unresolved. Trimming left V 2 bases short and J 5 bases short, with 14 bases between. The CDR3 totals 15 residues. From germline, CDR1 is SGHRS and CDR2 YFSETQ. The CDR3 sequence is CASSFWQDPHNEQFF. CDR3 bases: TGCGCCAGCAGCTTTTGGCAGGACCCCCACAATGAGCAGTTCTTC.